This passage covers 27 T cell receptor beta chains from one sample sequenced in a study of cytomegalovirus exposure and HLA in healthy donors. The study ran its PCR with 60 Vbeta and 13 Jbeta primers. Sequencing used immunoSEQ multiplex PCR; TCRdb keeps in-frame clones, though not all of them. The repertoire has more than 150,000 clones, more than 75% of them found once; the top ten carry over 2%. Material for sequencing was PBMCs. The receptors stem from a woman aged 30 to 39 in good health and CMV-seropositive.

This chain joins TRBV2 and TRBJ2-2; perhaps TRBD1 as D (5 bases). This CDR3 has 13 amino acids. Trimming stripped 7 bases from V and 2 bases from J, with 8 bases between. CDR1 and CDR2 from the germline V gene are SNHLY and FYNNEI. The CDR3, as DNA: TGTGCCAGCAACGGACAAAACACCGGGGAGCTGTTTTTT. It encodes CASNGQNTGELFF. Filled out from reference TRBV2 and TRBJ2-2, the complete variable domain reads EPEVTQTPSHQVTQMGQEVILRCVPISNHLYFYWYRQILGQKVEFLVSFYNNEISEKSEIFDDQFSVERPDGSNFTLKIRSTKLEDSAMYFCASNGQNTGELFFGEGSRLTVL.

The rearrangement joins TRBV9 to TRBJ1-6; D possibly corresponds to TRBD1 (5 bases). Germline CDR1 reads SGDLS; CDR2 reads YYNGEE. The length of the CDR3 is 16 residues. With 6 bases removed from V and 0 bases from J, the gap between germline ends came to 13 bases. CDR3 DNA sequence: TGTGCCAGCACCCAAGGGGTAAGCTCCTATAATTCACCCCTCCACTTT. As protein: CASTQGVSSYNSPLHF.

The J gene is TRBJ1-4, the V gene TRBV28, with a tentative D call TRBD1 (5 bases). The V end lost 8 bases, the J end lost 5 bases, and 12 bases lay between the germline ends. CDR1 is MDHEN, CDR2 SYDVKM, per germline. The CDR3 sequence is 13 residues long. CDR3 DNA sequence: TGTGCCAGCGGCGGGGGACTGAATGAAAAACTGTTTTTT. Its protein is CASGGGLNEKLFF.

This clone was counted between two and nine times. The J gene is TRBJ2-2, the V gene TRBV11-2; 9 bases are a match to TRBD2. Germline CDR1 SGHAT, CDR2 FQNNGV. CDR3 length equals 15 residues. V shed 1 base and J 7 bases; nucleotides not matched to a gene: 4. The CDR3 DNA reads TGTGCCAGCAGCTTAGGCCGGACTAGCGTCGGGGAGCTGTTTTTT. Protein sequence: CASSLGRTSVGELFF.

The chain has TRBV29-1 and TRBJ1-2; D not certain. The CDR3 is made up of 12 amino acids. Trimming left V 6 bases short and J 2 bases short, with 10 bases between. The germline V gene has CDR1 SQVTM and CDR2 ANQGSEA. CDR3 residues: CSVHEQNYGYTF. The CDR3 DNA reads TGCAGCGTCCATGAGCAAAACTATGGCTACACCTTC.

This clone occurred a few times. The V gene is TRBV4-2, the J gene TRBJ2-7; 11 bases align to TRBD1. Germline CDR1 reads LGHNA; CDR2 reads YNFKEQ. Losses at the gene ends were 5 bases for V and 3 bases for J; bases not matched to a gene: 6. The CDR3 has 15 amino acids. CDR3 loop: CASSYRTGGSYEQYF. CDR3 nucleotides: TGTGCCAGCAGCTATCGGACAGGGGGCAGCTACGAGCAGTACTTC.

This clone appeared once. Other DNA variants within this sample encode the same CDR3. The chain carries TRBV11-2 and TRBJ1-5; 8 bases are shared with TRBD1. CDR1 SGHAT and CDR2 FQNNGV come from the germline V gene. J lost 6 bases, V lost 5 bases, and 3 bases had no gene match. This CDR3 contains 13 residues. CDR3 sequence: CASSLDRGQPQHF. Here the CDR3 DNA reads TGTGCCAGCAGCCTTGACAGGGGTCAGCCCCAGCATTTT.

The rearrangement joins TRBV11-2 to TRBJ1-2; 8 bases line up with TRBD1. CDR1 is SGHAT and CDR2 is FQNNGV in the germline V gene. Trimming at V came to 4 bases and at J to 4 bases, leaving 14 bases not matched to a gene. The CDR3 is 17 residues long. CDR3 bases: TGTGCCAGCAGCTCGGGGCAGGGGGCTTTCCAAGTCTATGGCTACACCTTC. Protein product: CASSSGQGAFQVYGYTF. Filled out from reference TRBV11-2 and TRBJ1-2, the complete variable domain reads EAGVAQSPRYKIIEKRQSVAFWCNPISGHATLYWYQQILGQGPKLLIQFQNNGVVDDSQLPKDRFSAERLKGVDSTLKIQPAKLEDSAVYLCASSSGQGAFQVYGYTFGSGTRLTVV.

The rearrangement links TRBV2 to TRBJ1-5; D uncertain. The CDR3 sequence is 15 residues long. Germline values: CDR1 SNHLY, CDR2 FYNNEI. V was cut by 0 bases and J by 6 bases, with 12 bases left in between. The CDR3 protein is CASSEAPTLGQPQHF. In nucleotides, the CDR3 is TGTGCCAGCAGTGAAGCTCCGACATTAGGTCAGCCCCAGCATTTT.

The chain links TRBV6-1 to TRBJ1-6, with D tentatively TRBD1 (6 bases). Trimming removed 8 bases from V and 10 bases from J, with 12 bases in between. The CDR3 contains 12 residues. Per the germline V gene, CDR1 is MNHNS and CDR2 is SASEGT. CDR3 loop: CASLQGWSPLHF. The DNA of the CDR3 is TGTGCCAGCCTCCAGGGGTGGTCACCCCTCCACTTT.

This clone came up a few times. The CDR3 sequence is CASSMTTSSGNTIYF. As DNA, the CDR3 is TGCGCCAGCAGCATGACAACTAGCTCTGGAAACACCATATATTTT. The chain has TRBV5-1 and TRBJ1-3; the D is unclear. Per the germline V gene, CDR1 is SGHRS and CDR2 is YFSETQ. This CDR3 has 15 amino acids. V lost 4 bases to trimming and J lost 0 bases, with 11 bases between them.

The CDR3 protein is CASSIGFRGRDYGYTF. CDR3 coding DNA: TGTGCCAGTAGTATAGGATTCAGGGGAAGAGACTATGGCTACACCTTC. The genes are TRBV19 and TRBJ1-2; a weak D match, TRBD1 (6 bases). V dropped 1 base and J dropped 3 bases, with 15 bases sitting between them. The CDR3 sequence is 16 residues long. Germline CDR1 reads LNHDA; CDR2 reads SQIVND (reference sequence).

This clone occurred once. V is TRBV12-5 and J is TRBJ2-5; 10 nucleotides align to TRBD2. The CDR3 is 14 amino acids. V lost 6 bases and J lost 5; bases outside the gene matches: 6. From germline, CDR1 is LGHNT and CDR2 FRNRAP. Here the CDR3 DNA reads TGTGCTAGTGGCCCGGTAGCGGGGGGTGAGACCCAGTACTTC. Protein product: CASGPVAGGETQYF.

The rearrangement joins TRBV4-2 to TRBJ1-2; 8 nucleotides match TRBD1. CDR3 length: 15 amino acids. The V gene's germline CDR1 is LGHNA and CDR2 YNFKEQ. Germline trimming cut 4 bases from V and 8 bases from J; bases unmatched to any gene: 12. The CDR3 spells CASSPRTGTSEGYTF. In nucleotides, the CDR3 is TGTGCCAGCAGCCCGAGGACAGGGACCTCGGAGGGCTACACCTTC.

In this sample, this clone turned up a few times. This chain links TRBV10-3 with TRBJ1-1, with 7 bases that match TRBD1. Per the germline V gene, CDR1 is ENHRY and CDR2 is SYGVKD. Unmatched junction bases numbered 13, after V lost 2 bases and J lost 4 bases. The CDR3 is 17 residues long. The CDR3 reads CAISEPTPHPGGTEAFF. The DNA for the CDR3 is TGTGCCATCAGTGAGCCGACCCCCCACCCAGGGGGCACTGAAGCTTTCTTT.

The genes are TRBV7-2 and TRBJ2-3; TRBD1 is a possible D gene (6 bases). Trimming took off 5 bases at V and 5 bases at J, with 17 bases between the two ends. CDR1 is SGHTA, CDR2 FQGNSA, per germline. The CDR3 spans 15 residues. CDR3 protein: CASSQTGQGGDTQYF. DNA of the CDR3: TGTGCCAGCAGCCAGACGGGGCAAGGGGGAGATACGCAGTATTTT.

This rearrangement joins TRBV25-1 to TRBJ2-7; D is possibly TRBD2 (5 bases). Trimming took 4 bases from V and 7 from J, leaving 8 bases between them. Germline V gene sequence: CDR1 MGHDK, CDR2 SYGVNS. This CDR3 comprises 11 residues. Here the CDR3 DNA reads TGTGCCAGCAGTGTCGGGGTAGAGCAGTACTTC. Translation gives CASSVGVEQYF.

The rearrangement links TRBV28 to TRBJ1-5; no clear D gene. CDR3 size: 13 residues. Germline-derived CDR1 and CDR2 are MDHEN and SYDVKM. Trimming left V 8 bases short and J 4 bases short, with 12 bases between. CDR3 loop: CASLPEANQPQHF. In DNA form, the CDR3 reads TGTGCCAGCTTACCGGAGGCTAATCAGCCCCAGCATTTT.

This sequence joins TRBV7-2 and TRBJ2-7, with D perhaps matching TRBD2 (5 bases). Trimming removed 4 bases at V and 1 base at J, with 11 bases between. Germline lookup yields CDR1 SGHTA and CDR2 FQGNSA. The CDR3 has 14 amino acids. The CDR3 coding sequence is TGTGCCAGCAGCTATGACGGGGAATCCTACGAGCAGTACTTC. Encoded protein: CASSYDGESYEQYF.

The gene calls are TRBV6-5 and TRBJ2-3; 8 nucleotides agree with TRBD2. Germline-derived CDR1 and CDR2 are MNHEY and SVGAGI. Trimming took 0 bases from V and 3 from J; bases not matched to a gene: 5. The CDR3 consists of 16 residues. The CDR3 region has the DNA TGTGCCAGCAGTTACTCGCCGGGGGGGCCAACAGATACGCAGTATTTT. Translating gives CASSYSPGGPTDTQYF.

The gene calls are TRBV7-8 and TRBJ2-3; D remains unclear. The V end lost 4 bases, the J end lost 3 bases, and 17 bases lay between the germline ends. The germline V gene encodes CDR1 SGHVS and CDR2 FQNEAQ. The CDR3 has 16 residues. CDR3 loop: CASSSLWALFTDTQYF. CDR3 bases: TGTGCCAGCAGCTCCCTATGGGCGTTATTTACAGATACGCAGTATTTT.

This chain uses TRBV28 with TRBJ1-1; no firm D call. Germline V lookup: CDR1 MDHEN, CDR2 SYDVKM. Deletions cut 10 bases from V and 4 bases from J, with 13 bases between. The CDR3 extends over 12 amino acids. The CDR3 region is CATETAGTEAFF. DNA for the CDR3: TGTGCCACCGAGACCGCGGGCACTGAAGCTTTCTTT.

The genes are TRBV7-2 and TRBJ2-3; D unresolved. This CDR3 spans 13 amino acids. Germline loops: CDR1 SGHTA, CDR2 FQGNSA. Deletions cut 4 bases from V and 4 bases from J, with 9 bases between. CDR3 loop: CASSSLEADTQYF. The CDR3 DNA follows: TGTGCCAGCAGCTCGTTAGAGGCAGATACGCAGTATTTT.

With regard to this clone: The germline gene is not matched at one end of the junction; a read error may be the cause. Within the sample, other DNA sequences also encode this same CDR3. This chain uses TRBV7-6 with TRBJ2-3; 12 bases map to TRBD1. Per the germline V gene, CDR1 is SGHVS and CDR2 is FNYEAQ. There are 16 residues in the CDR3. CDR3 in amino acids: CASSRPGTGGSDTQYF. The CDR3 DNA sequence: TGTGCCAGCAGCCGCCCGGGGACAGGGGGCTCGGATACGCAGTACTTT.

This chain joins TRBV6-6 and TRBJ2-5; TRBD1 agrees at 9 bases. The junction had 5 bases not matched to a gene; V was cut back by 4 bases and J by 14 bases. Germline CDR1 reads MNHNY; CDR2 reads SVGAGI (reference sequence). This CDR3 is 11 amino acids long. The CDR3 loop is CASSSTGGAYF. DNA for the CDR3: TGTGCCAGCAGTTCCACAGGGGGCGCATACTTC.

CDR3: CASRLSSTDTQYF. The CDR3 DNA reads TGTGCCAGTCGGTTGAGCAGCACAGATACGCAGTATTTT. The chain has TRBV19 and TRBJ2-3; D not resolved. CDR1 and CDR2 from the germline V gene are LNHDA and SQIVND (reference sequence). V shed 8 bases and J shed 0 bases, with 9 bases lying between them. The CDR3 consists of 13 residues.

The chain is built from TRBV10-3 and TRBJ1-4; D is uncertain. Germline CDR1 reads ENHRY; CDR2 reads SYGVKD. Trimming removed 2 bases at V and 8 bases at J, with 9 bases between. The CDR3 runs to 13 residues. DNA for the CDR3: TGTGCCATCAGTGAGGGCAGGCCCGAAAAACTGTTTTTT. As protein: CAISEGRPEKLFF.